Listed here are 5 T cell receptor beta chains from one sample, sequenced in a study. TCRdb independently ran MiXCR on the RT-PCR reads; one entry per CDR3 protein. Of hundreds of thousands of distinct CDR3 sequences in the sample, more than 13% were seen once. The sequencing input was memory CD4+ T cells from blood. The source of these receptors is a female donor in good health, serving as a healthy control.

The table lists this clonotype with a few counts. V and J are TRBV5-5 and TRBJ1-5; D gene unclear. This CDR3 region has 14 residues. Germline CDR1 is SGHKS and CDR2 is YYEKEE (reference sequence). V lost 0 bases and J 3 bases, leaving 7 bases between the germline ends. The CDR3 bases are TGTGCCAGCAGCTTGGTTCGGGACAATCAGCCCCAGCATTTT. This encodes CASSLVRDNQPQHF. The variable domain in full, with the rest retrieved from reference TRBV5-5 and TRBJ1-5, is DAGVTQSPTHLIKTRGQQVTLRCSPISGHKSVSWYQQVLGQGPQFIFQYYEKEERGRGNFPDRFSARQFPNYSSELNVNALLLGDSALYLCASSLVRDNQPQHFGDGTRLSIL.

This clonotype has ten or more counts. The chain is built from TRBV12-3 or TRBV12-4 and TRBJ2-1; 7 bases match TRBD1. V trimming: 6 bases; J trimming: 9 bases; junction bases outside the gene matches: 11. The CDR3 consists of 14 residues. CDR3 coding DNA: TGTGCCAGCAGGGCGACAGGGTCTAACGGTGAGCAGTTCTTC. The encoded protein is CASRATGSNGEQFF.

This clonotype turned up a few times. CDR3 sequence (DNA): TGCAGTGCTAGAGATCGGGTGAAGAGTTTTCGTTACGAGCAGTACTTC. The encoded protein is CSARDRVKSFRYEQYF. J is TRBJ2-7 and V is TRBV20-1; D gene uncertain. The V gene's germline CDR1 is DFQATT and CDR2 SNEGSKA (reference sequence). V gave up 0 bases and J gave up 4 bases, with 19 bases separating them. This CDR3 contains 16 residues.

This clonotype was observed a few times. The rearrangement links TRBV6-5 to TRBJ2-7, with D perhaps TRBD1 or TRBD2 (5 bases each). V was trimmed by 0 bases and J by 5 bases, leaving 17 bases between them. Germline V gives CDR1 MNHEY, CDR2 SVGAGI. The CDR3 covers 16 residues. CDR3 amino acids: CASSYSYVGVGHEQYF. CDR3 coding DNA: TGTGCCAGCAGTTACTCCTATGTGGGGGTAGGACACGAGCAGTACTTC.

This clonotype has just a few counts. The J gene is TRBJ1-6, the V gene TRBV24-1; D perhaps matches TRBD1 (5 bases). Looked up from germline, CDR1 is KGHDR and CDR2 is SFDVKD. The CDR3 sequence is 18 residues long. V dropped 3 bases and J dropped 3 bases, with 17 bases sitting between them. The CDR3 nucleotides read TGTGCCACCAGTGATACCACACCTCGACAGAGCTATAATTCACCCCTCCACTTT. It translates to CATSDTTPRQSYNSPLHF.